Sequencing of this TCR beta chain was carried out in a study of a mutant IDH1 vaccine in newly diagnosed glioma. Documented time point: week 47, end of study. Doses consisted of 300 ug of mutant IDH1 20-mer peptide each, paired with topical imiquimod. Produced via immunoSEQ multiplex PCR; TCRdb's table is partial and in-frame only. This table holds about 34,000 clones, more than 75% found once. The CDR3 has 14 residues. The V gene's germline CDR1 is SNHLY and CDR2 FYNNEI. The trim removed 10 bases at V and 0 bases at J, leaving 5 bases unmatched. Of note for this clone: The antigen is not known.

This sequence was found in a woman aged 25-40 years with glioma. Sequences were derived from PBMCs, sampled from a glioma patient whose treatment included an IDH1 peptide vaccine. V gene TRBV2 combines with J gene TRBJ2-2; TRBD1 agrees at 7 bases. CDR3 region: CATLDRANTGELFF. The CDR3 bases are TGTGCCACCTTAGACAGGGCGAACACCGGGGAGCTGTTTTTT.